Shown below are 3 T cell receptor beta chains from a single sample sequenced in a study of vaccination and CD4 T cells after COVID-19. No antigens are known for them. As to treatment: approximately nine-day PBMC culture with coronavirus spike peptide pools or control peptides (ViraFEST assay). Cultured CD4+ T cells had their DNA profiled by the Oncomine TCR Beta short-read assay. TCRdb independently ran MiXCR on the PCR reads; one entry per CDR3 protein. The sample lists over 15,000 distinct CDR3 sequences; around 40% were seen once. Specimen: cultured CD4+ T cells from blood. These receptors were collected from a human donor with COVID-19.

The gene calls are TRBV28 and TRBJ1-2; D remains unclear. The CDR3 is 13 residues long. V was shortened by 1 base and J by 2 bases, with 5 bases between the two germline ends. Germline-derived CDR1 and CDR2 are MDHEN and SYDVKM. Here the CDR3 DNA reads TGTGCCAGCAGTTTATTGGGGAACTATGGCTACACCTTC. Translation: CASSLLGNYGYTF.

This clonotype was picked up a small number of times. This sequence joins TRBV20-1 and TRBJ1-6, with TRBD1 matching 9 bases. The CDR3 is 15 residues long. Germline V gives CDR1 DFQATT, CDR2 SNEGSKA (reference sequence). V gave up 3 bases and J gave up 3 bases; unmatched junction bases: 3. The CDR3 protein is CSARGQGFYNSPLHF. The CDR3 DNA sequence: TGCAGTGCTAGGGGACAGGGATTCTATAATTCACCCCTCCACTTT.

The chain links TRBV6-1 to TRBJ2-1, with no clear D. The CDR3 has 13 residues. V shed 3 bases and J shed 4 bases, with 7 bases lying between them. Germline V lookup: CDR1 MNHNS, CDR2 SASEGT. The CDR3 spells CASSDMSYNEQFF. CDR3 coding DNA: TGTGCCAGCAGTGACATGTCTTACAATGAGCAGTTCTTC.